Listed below are T cell receptor beta chains from one sample, sequenced in a study of blood T cell repertoires in COVID-19. The protocol was immunoSEQ multiplex PCR, while the TCRdb copy is restricted to in-frame clones and leaves out a portion. The data hold some 80,000 clones, with around 83% observed a single time. Sample: peripheral blood. The receptors shown here come from a man aged 55 to 70 with COVID-19, enrolled during active disease. CDR3s include the opening cysteine and the closing phenylalanine or tryptophan. D genes are given only for firm matches. Not all rows give a size; the values are once, few, many and, for expanded clones, a class.

NA	TRBV6-5	TRBJ1-3	NA	TGTGCCGGATCCCAAACCGGGGGCTCTGGAAACACCATATATTTT	CAGSQTGGSGNTIYF
TRBD1	TRBV7-3	TRBJ1-2	NA	TGTGCCAGCAGCCCAGGGACAGGGGAAACTGGCTACACCTTC	CASSPGTGETGYTF
TRBD2	TRBV9	TRBJ2-5	once	TGTGCCAGCGGGGGACTAGCGGGGAAAGAGACCCAGTACTTC	CASGGLAGKETQYF
TRBD2	TRBV24-1	TRBJ2-3	once	TGTGCCACCAGTGCCGTCGCGGGGGGCCCCACAGATACGCAGTATTTT	CATSAVAGGPTDTQYF
TRBD2	TRBV24-1	TRBJ2-3	once	TGTGCCACCAGTGATAAACTAGCGGGAGGAACGGTCGGTACGCAGTATTTT	CATSDKLAGGTVGTQYF
TRBD1	TRBV29-1	TRBJ1-1	once	TGCAGCGTTCAACAGGGGGCTGGTATTACTGAAGCTTTCTTT	CSVQQGAGITEAFF
NA	TRBV4-1	TRBJ1-2	few	TGCGCCAGCAGCGGCGACTTCTATGGCTACACCTTC	CASSGDFYGYTF
TRBD1	TRBV7-7	TRBJ2-2	NA	TGTGCCAGCAGCTGGGGGACAGATACACCCGTGGAGCTGTTTTTT	CASSWGTDTPVELFF
TRBD1	TRBV18	TRBJ1-2	NA	TGTGCCAGCTCACCACCCACGACCGAGGGGGCTGGACGCGGCTACACCTTC	CASSPPTTEGAGRGYTF
NA	TRBV12-3/TRBV12-4	TRBJ1-5	NA	TGTGCCAGCAGTTTAAATTCCGAGCCCCAGCATTTT	CASSLNSEPQHF
NA	TRBV9	TRBJ2-3	NA	TGTGCCAGCAGCCCCACGGAAAGTGGGGGCGCAGATACGCAGTATTTT	CASSPTESGGADTQYF
NA	TRBV28	TRBJ2-7	NA	TGTGCCAGCAGTTCTAGACCCTTCCGGGAGCAGTACTTC	CASSSRPFREQYF
NA	TRBV7-9	TRBJ1-4	NA	TGTGCCAGCAGCACAAACCGCGGAGAAAAACTGTTTTTT	CASSTNRGEKLFF
TRBD1	TRBV30	TRBJ1-5	NA	TGTGCCTGGAGTACAGGGGAGAATCAGCCCCAGCATTTT	CAWSTGENQPQHF
NA	TRBV6-1	TRBJ2-5	NA	TGTGCCAGCAGTGAAGAGTATGGCCAGGGTAAAGAGACCCAGTACTTC	CASSEEYGQGKETQYF